Presented here are 9 T cell receptor beta chains from one specimen sequenced in a study of control samples from healthy donors and cancer patients. The data were produced by immunoSEQ multiplex PCR, yet TCRdb's version contains in-frame clones alone and is incomplete. The top ten hold 5.5% to 6.5% of the sample, which has roughly 73,000 clones, 85% to 95% seen once. Sequencing input: blood. Receptors were obtained from a woman aged 55-69 years in good health.

The chain combines TRBV24-1 with TRBJ1-5; the match to TRBD1 covers 7 bases. Germline lookup yields CDR1 KGHDR and CDR2 SFDVKD. The CDR3 consists of 14 residues. The V gene end was trimmed by 2 bases and the J gene end by 5 bases; junction bases not matched to a gene: 2. CDR3 in amino acids: CATSDYRGDQPQHF. CDR3 nucleotide sequence: TGTGCCACCAGTGATTACAGGGGAGATCAGCCCCAGCATTTT.

The V and J genes are TRBV7-2 and TRBJ1-1; D might be TRBD1 (6 bases). V was pared by 1 base and J by 1 base, with 13 bases between. CDR1 and CDR2 (germline): SGHTA, FQGNSA. The length of the CDR3 is 16 residues. CDR3 residues: CASSLGSATGNTEAFF. The DNA for the CDR3 is TGTGCCAGCAGCTTAGGGAGTGCGACAGGGAACACTGAAGCTTTCTTT.

The chain links TRBV28 to TRBJ2-1, with a possible D match to TRBD2 (6 bases). Germline CDR1 is MDHEN and CDR2 is SYDVKM. V lost 7 bases and J 3 bases, leaving 16 bases between the germline ends. The CDR3 loop spans 15 amino acids. The chain's CDR3 is CASIRPGSGYNEQFF. In DNA, the CDR3 is TGTGCCAGCATCCGTCCCGGGAGTGGCTACAATGAGCAGTTCTTC. Full variable domain (missing parts from reference TRBV28 and TRBJ2-1): DVKVTQSSRYLVKRTGEKVFLECVQDMDHENMFWYRQDPGLGLRLIYFSYDVKMKEKGDIPEGYSVSREKKERFSLILESASTNQTSMYLCASIRPGSGYNEQFFGPGTRLTVL.

The chain employs TRBV19 and TRBJ2-5; 7 positions match TRBD1. CDR1 LNHDA and CDR2 SQIVND come from the germline V gene (reference sequence). V lost 6 bases and J lost 4; bases outside the gene matches: 5. The CDR3 runs 13 residues. CDR3 bases: TGTGCCAGTAGCAGGGGGTCGTTAGAGACCCAGTACTTC. Protein product: CASSRGSLETQYF. Filled out from reference TRBV19 and TRBJ2-5, the complete variable domain reads DGGITQSPKYLFRKEGQNVTLSCEQNLNHDAMYWYRQDPGQGLRLIYYSQIVNDFQKGDIAEGYSVSREKKESFPLTVTSAQKNPTAFYLCASSRGSLETQYFGPGTRLLVL.

The chain links TRBV7-9 to TRBJ2-7; possibly TRBD1 for D (7 bases). V gave up 4 bases and J gave up 2 bases, with 15 bases separating them. The germline V gene encodes CDR1 SEHNR and CDR2 FQNEAQ (reference sequence). The CDR3 totals 15 residues. CDR3 sequence: CASSSRGGGPYEQYF. CDR3 bases: TGTGCCAGCAGCTCACGAGGAGGGGGCCCCTACGAGCAGTACTTC.

J is TRBJ1-1 and V is TRBV3-1 (or the pseudogene TRBV3-2); no firm D call. Germline CDR1 is LGHDT and CDR2 is YNNKEL (reference sequence). Trimming removed 0 bases at V and 8 bases at J, with 13 bases between. This CDR3 spans 14 amino acids. CDR3 sequence reads: CASSQDTIPVEAFF. In DNA, the CDR3 is TGTGCCAGCAGCCAAGATACCATTCCGGTGGAAGCTTTCTTT.

The genes are TRBV24-1 and TRBJ1-5; 9 positions match TRBD1. Trimming at V came to 5 bases and at J to 3 bases, leaving 10 bases not matched to a gene. Germline CDR1 reads KGHDR; CDR2 reads SFDVKD. The CDR3 is made up of 17 amino acids. This CDR3 is CATSGGQGEGPNQPQHF. The CDR3 nucleotides read TGTGCCACCAGTGGGGGACAGGGAGAGGGGCCCAATCAGCCCCAGCATTTT.

The chain joins TRBV10-1 to TRBJ1-5; perhaps TRBD1 as D (6 bases). Per the germline V gene, CDR1 is WNHNN and CDR2 is SYGVQD (reference sequence). V gave up 5 bases and J gave up 6 bases, with 11 bases separating them. This CDR3 is built from 13 residues. In nucleotides, the CDR3 is TGCGCCAGCAGTACAGGGTTCGGTCAGCCCCAGCATTTT. Protein: CASSTGFGQPQHF.

The CDR3 protein is CASSLWGYTEAFF. The CDR3 nucleotides are TGTGCCAGCAGCTTGTGGGGCTACACTGAAGCTTTCTTT. The chain uses TRBV5-5 and TRBJ1-1, with D possibly being TRBD1 (5 bases). Trimming removed 1 base from V and 3 bases from J, with 7 bases in between. The length of the CDR3 is 13 residues. Germline V lookup: CDR1 SGHKS, CDR2 YYEKEE (reference sequence).